One sample yielded the 11 T cell receptor beta chains listed below, sequenced in a study of tumor-infiltrating lymphocytes in localized non-small cell lung cancer. Produced via immunoSEQ multiplex PCR; TCRdb's table is partial and in-frame only. The table has 15,000 to 20,000 clones, around 78% seen once. The sequencing sample was made of lung tumor tissue. These receptors were taken from a human donor with non-small cell lung cancer.

The chain is built from TRBV4-2 and TRBJ2-7, with 9 nucleotides matching TRBD2. The CDR3 consists of 17 residues. V was pared by 0 bases and J by 5 bases, with 11 bases of the junction left unmatched. Germline-derived CDR1 and CDR2 are LGHNA and YNFKEQ. CDR3 region: CASSQDRGSGGRDEQYF. The CDR3 DNA sequence: TGTGCCAGCAGCCAAGATAGAGGTAGCGGGGGCCGGGACGAGCAGTACTTC.

This sequence joins TRBV18 and TRBJ2-7, with D perhaps assigned TRBD1 or TRBD2 (5 bases each). The germline V gene has CDR1 KGHSH and CDR2 LQKENI. V shed 2 bases and J shed 13 bases, with 18 bases lying between them. The CDR3 loop spans 13 amino acids. CDR3 amino acids: CASSPEGIGVGYF. The CDR3 nucleotides read TGTGCCAGCTCACCAGAGGGGATAGGGGTCGGATACTTC. The full variable domain, its missing parts supplied by reference TRBV18 and TRBJ2-7, is NAGVMQNPRHLVRRRGQEARLRCSPMKGHSHVYWYRQLPEEGLKFMVYLQKENIIDESGMPKERFSAEFPKEGPSILRIQQVVRGDSAAYFCASSPEGIGVGYFGPGTRLTVT.

This chain joins TRBV5-1 and TRBJ1-1; 7 bases map to TRBD1. The CDR3 runs to 14 residues. The trim removed 3 bases at V and 5 bases at J, leaving 7 bases unmatched. Per germline, CDR1 SGHRS and CDR2 YFSETQ. The CDR3, as DNA: TGCGCCAGCAGCTCGGGGTTACAGGGGACTGAAGCTTTCTTT. This translates into CASSSGLQGTEAFF.

V gene TRBV19 combines with J gene TRBJ2-6; 11 nucleotides agree with TRBD1. The ends lost 5 bases at V and 2 bases at J; junction bases unmatched: 11. Germline V lookup: CDR1 LNHDA, CDR2 SQIVND (reference sequence). The length of the CDR3 is 19 residues. DNA for the CDR3: TGTGCCAGTAGTGAAGGGAGGCGGACAGGGGGCACTGGGGCCAACGTCCTGACTTTC. Amino acids: CASSEGRRTGGTGANVLTF. The variable domain in full, completed from reference TRBV19 and TRBJ2-6, reads DGGITQSPKYLFRKEGQNVTLSCEQNLNHDAMYWYRQDPGQGLRLIYYSQIVNDFQKGDIAEGYSVSREKKESFPLTVTSAQKNPTAFYLCASSEGRRTGGTGANVLTFGAGSRLTVL.

This clone was observed a few times. The genes are TRBV2 and TRBJ2-5; 9 bases agree with TRBD2. The V gene end was trimmed by 7 bases and the J gene end by 5 bases; junction bases not matched to a gene: 8. Per the germline V gene, CDR1 is SNHLY and CDR2 is FYNNEI. The CDR3 is 14 amino acids. The chain's CDR3 is CASKGRGGAETQYF. The DNA for the CDR3 is TGTGCCAGCAAGGGGCGGGGGGGCGCTGAGACCCAGTACTTC.

The chain has TRBV19 and TRBJ1-5; possibly TRBD1 for D (6 bases). The CDR3 is 13 amino acids. V lost 6 bases and J lost 7, with 13 bases in between. Germline V lookup: CDR1 LNHDA, CDR2 SQIVND (reference sequence). This CDR3 reads CASSPVGGQPQHF. CDR3 nucleotides: TGTGCCAGTAGCCCAGTAGGGGGACAGCCCCAGCATTTT.

This clone has only a few counts. The chain recombines TRBV19 with TRBJ2-1; D is unresolved. V was pared by 4 bases and J by 7 bases, with 8 bases between. Germline V gene data show CDR1 as LNHDA and CDR2 as SQIVND (reference sequence). This CDR3 comprises 12 residues. CDR3 coding DNA: TGTGCCAGTAGTACGCGTTATAATGAGCAGTTCTTC. It translates to CASSTRYNEQFF.

This sequence joins TRBV4-2 and TRBJ2-5, with 7 bases that match TRBD1. From germline, CDR1 is LGHNA and CDR2 YNFKEQ. The V segment lost 4 bases and the J segment 4 bases; nucleotides outside the gene matches: 6. The CDR3 is made up of 14 amino acids. The CDR3 here is CASSPAPGGETQYF. The CDR3 DNA sequence: TGTGCCAGCAGCCCAGCCCCAGGGGGAGAGACCCAGTACTTC.

The chain is built from TRBV19 and TRBJ2-7; 9 nucleotides agree with TRBD1. CDR1 is LNHDA and CDR2 is SQIVND in the germline V gene (reference sequence). This CDR3 has 14 residues. Unmatched junction bases numbered 1, after V lost 1 base and J lost 3 bases. This CDR3 is CASSIAGQGYEQYF. The CDR3 coding sequence is TGTGCCAGTAGTATAGCGGGACAGGGCTACGAGCAGTACTTC. The variable domain in full, completed from reference TRBV19 and TRBJ2-7, reads DGGITQSPKYLFRKEGQNVTLSCEQNLNHDAMYWYRQDPGQGLRLIYYSQIVNDFQKGDIAEGYSVSREKKESFPLTVTSAQKNPTAFYLCASSIAGQGYEQYFGPGTRLTVT.

This sequence joins TRBV5-1 and TRBJ1-6; 10 nucleotides match TRBD1. Germline V lookup: CDR1 SGHRS, CDR2 YFSETQ. J was trimmed by 10 bases and V by 2 bases; bases with no gene match: 9. The CDR3 extends over 16 amino acids. The CDR3 region has the DNA TGCGCCAGCAGCTTCGATACCGGGACAGGGGACTCACCCCTCCACTTT. As protein: CASSFDTGTGDSPLHF.

The J gene is TRBJ1-5, the V gene TRBV6-1, with no clear D. This CDR3 comprises 15 residues. V was clipped by 5 bases and J by 0 bases, with 11 bases between them. The germline V gene encodes CDR1 MNHNS and CDR2 SASEGT. CDR3 sequence reads: CASSSKTHSNQPQHF. For the CDR3, the DNA is TGTGCCAGCAGTTCGAAGACACATAGCAATCAGCCCCAGCATTTT.